This T cell receptor (beta chain) is drawn from a study of cytomegalovirus exposure and HLA in healthy donors. Both 60 Vbeta primers and 13 Jbeta primers went into the PCR. Sequencing used immunoSEQ multiplex PCR; TCRdb keeps in-frame clones, though not all of them. The repertoire has fewer than 200,000 clones, about 71% of them found once; the top ten carry approximately 1.3%. A remark on this clone: The antigen is not known.

Whole-study findings and limits: Sequence variants that were highly shared formed a cluster that was likely a sequencing artifact. A few CMV-associated chains were confirmed in vitro to be specific for CMV antigens.

This CDR3 contains 15 residues. Per germline, CDR1 SGHDN and CDR2 FVKESK. V was pared by 2 bases and J by 1 base, with 12 bases between. The J gene is TRBJ2-7, the V gene TRBV14; TRBD1 is a possible D gene (6 bases). The specimen sequenced was PBMCs. This clonotype was obtained from a man aged 45 to 65 in good health and CMV-seronegative. The CDR3 DNA sequence: TGTGCCAGCAGCCAATTAGGGACACCTTCCTACGAGCAGTACTTC. This sequence encodes CASSQLGTPSYEQYF.